Following are 30 T cell receptor beta chains from one sample sequenced in a study of control samples from healthy donors and cancer patients. Generated by immunoSEQ multiplex PCR, the TCRdb table keeps only in-frame clones and is missing some. The sample records about 140,000 clones, 92% being singletons. The sample was blood. These receptors were taken from a man aged 30 to 39 in good health.

The rearrangement uses TRBV30 and TRBJ2-2; 7 bases align to TRBD2. The V gene end was trimmed by 3 bases and the J gene end by 1 base; junction bases not matched to a gene: 14. Looked up from germline, CDR1 is GTSNPN and CDR2 is SVGIG (reference sequence). CDR3 length: 18 amino acids. The CDR3: CAWSSLESSGKNTGELFF. As DNA, the CDR3 is TGTGCCTGGAGCTCTCTTGAGTCTAGCGGAAAGAACACCGGGGAGCTGTTTTTT.

The gene calls are TRBV7-3 and TRBJ2-1; TRBD2 matches 10 bases. V lost 1 base and J lost 8; bases outside the gene matches: 5. CDR3 length: 15 amino acids. The germline V gene has CDR1 SGHTA and CDR2 FQGTGA. The CDR3 region is CASSLRPLAGDEQFF. The CDR3 bases are TGTGCCAGCAGCTTAAGACCTCTAGCGGGGGATGAGCAGTTCTTC.

Only a few counts were recorded for this clone. This chain links TRBV18 with TRBJ2-5, with D uncertain. Trimming stripped 2 bases from V and 5 bases from J, with 3 bases between. CDR1 KGHSH and CDR2 LQKENI come from the germline V gene. The CDR3 covers 11 residues. CDR3 nucleotide sequence: TGTGCCAGCTCACCAAGGGAGACCCAGTACTTC. Encoded protein: CASSPRETQYF.

The chain joins TRBV29-1 to TRBJ1-2; D may be TRBD1 (6 bases). Germline V gene lookup returns CDR1 SQVTM and CDR2 ANQGSEA. The CDR3 has 11 residues. The chain's CDR3 is CSTGSLSGYTF. In DNA, the CDR3 is TGCAGTACAGGGAGTTTGTCTGGCTACACCTTC.

This chain joins TRBV7-9 and TRBJ1-2, with D uncertain. Trimming left V 10 bases short and J 8 bases short, with 17 bases between. This CDR3 is 12 amino acids long. Germline lookup yields CDR1 SEHNR and CDR2 FQNEAQ (reference sequence). The CDR3 is CATLHPVEGYTF. DNA for the CDR3: TGTGCCACCCTACACCCCGTAGAAGGCTACACCTTC.

The gene calls are TRBV6-1 and TRBJ1-2; TRBD1 agrees at 11 bases. This CDR3 contains 14 residues. V was clipped by 2 bases and J by 8 bases; unmatched bases: 4. The germline V gene has CDR1 MNHNS and CDR2 SASEGT. CDR3 sequence (DNA): TGTGCCAGCAGTGAAATGGACAGGGGGCGCGGCTACACCTTC. This translates into CASSEMDRGRGYTF.

The rearrangement uses TRBV15 and TRBJ2-5, with 8 bases lining up with TRBD1. The trim removed 4 bases at V and 2 bases at J, leaving 3 bases unmatched. This CDR3 contains 14 residues. Germline V gene data show CDR1 as LNHNV and CDR2 as YYDKDF (reference sequence). CDR3 bases: TGTGCCACCAGCACCGGACAGGGACAAGAGACCCAGTACTTC. Translated, it gives CATSTGQGQETQYF.

This clone was seen a single time. The V and J genes are TRBV5-1 and TRBJ1-4; possible D gene TRBD1, 5 bases. V lost 0 bases, J lost 4 bases, and 13 bases lay in between. The germline gives CDR1 SGHRS, CDR2 YFSETQ. CDR3 length: 16 amino acids. In DNA form, the CDR3 reads TGCGCCAGCAGCTTGGTGTGGGGCAGCCTTAATGAAAAACTGTTTTTT. This encodes CASSLVWGSLNEKLFF.

About this clone: The same CDR3 arises from other DNA sequences in this sample as well. The J gene is TRBJ1-6, the V gene TRBV2, with TRBD1 matching 9 bases. The CDR3 spans 14 residues. The germline V gene encodes CDR1 SNHLY and CDR2 FYNNEI. After removal of 4 bases from V and 7 bases from J, the junction contained 2 bases not matched to a gene. CDR3 bases: TGTGCCAGCAGTGGGACAGGGGTGAATTCACCCCTCCACTTT. This gives the protein CASSGTGVNSPLHF.

The rearrangement joins TRBV28 to TRBJ2-5, with D maybe TRBD1 (6 bases). V was cut by 9 bases and J by 6 bases, with 20 bases left in between. Germline V gene data show CDR1 as MDHEN and CDR2 as SYDVKM. This CDR3 comprises 14 residues. The CDR3 DNA follows: TGTGCCAGTTGGTCCACAGGGAGTTTGAAGACCCAGTACTTC. It translates to CASWSTGSLKTQYF.

V and J are TRBV4-1 and TRBJ2-3; no definite D call. CDR1 is MGHRA, CDR2 YSYEKL, per germline. V lost 1 base, J lost 4 bases, and 24 bases lay in between. This CDR3 is built from 19 residues. The CDR3 loop is CASSQAALRRPPQADTQYF. The DNA of the CDR3 is TGCGCCAGCAGCCAAGCAGCTTTGCGCAGGCCTCCCCAGGCAGATACGCAGTATTTT.

The V and J genes are TRBV28 and TRBJ1-1, with no clear D. The germline gives CDR1 MDHEN, CDR2 SYDVKM. Trimming removed 7 bases at V and 4 bases at J, with 19 bases between. This CDR3 region has 15 residues. The CDR3 sequence: CASTRRRSRSTEAFF. As DNA, the CDR3 is TGTGCCAGCACCCGCCGGCGTTCGCGGAGCACTGAAGCTTTCTTT.

The chain combines TRBV11-3 with TRBJ2-1; TRBD2 might be the D (6 bases). V was cut by 8 bases and J by 2 bases, with 22 bases left in between. The CDR3 spans 17 residues. Germline CDR1 is SGHNT and CDR2 is YENEEA. CDR3 nucleotides: TGTGCCAGCGGGAGGACTATCAAACTACTAACCTACAATGAGCAGTTCTTC. It translates to CASGRTIKLLTYNEQFF.

The chain is built from TRBV2 and TRBJ1-4; the D is unclear. Looked up from germline, CDR1 is SNHLY and CDR2 is FYNNEI. V was trimmed by 10 bases and J by 5 bases, leaving 11 bases between them. This CDR3 region has 12 residues. The CDR3 DNA follows: TGTGCCACGTCCGGCCAGAATGAAAAACTGTTTTTT. Translating it yields CATSGQNEKLFF.

V and J are TRBV6-1 and TRBJ1-1; 7 nucleotides line up with TRBD1. This CDR3 region has 15 residues. Germline trimming cut 0 bases from V and 5 bases from J; bases unmatched to any gene: 6. CDR1 and CDR2 (germline): MNHNS, SASEGT. The CDR3 sequence: CASSEAGGTWTEAFF. The CDR3 nucleotides are TGTGCCAGCAGTGAAGCAGGGGGCACGTGGACTGAAGCTTTCTTT.

This chain joins TRBV30 and TRBJ1-6; D unclear. The CDR3 extends over 14 amino acids. Germline V gene lookup returns CDR1 GTSNPN and CDR2 SVGIG (reference sequence). Between the trimmed V and J ends, which lost 5 bases and 7 bases, there was a span of 15 bases. The CDR3, as DNA: TGTGCCTGGGGCCGGGCCAGCCTAAATTCACCCCTCCACTTT. It translates to CAWGRASLNSPLHF.

This clone turned up a few times. This chain's CDR3 is CASSPQWMERNYNEQFF. CDR3 in DNA: TGTGCCAGCAGCCCCCAGTGGATGGAGCGGAATTACAATGAGCAGTTCTTC. V and J are TRBV3-1 (or the pseudogene TRBV3-2) and TRBJ2-1, with TRBD2 as a possible D gene (5 bases). Germline values: CDR1 LGHDT, CDR2 YNNKEL (reference sequence). With 4 bases removed from V and 4 bases from J, the gap between germline ends came to 20 bases. This CDR3 has 17 amino acids.

The chain couples TRBV19 to TRBJ1-5, with 9 bases lining up with TRBD1. The CDR3 runs to 14 residues. The germline V gene has CDR1 LNHDA and CDR2 SQIVND (reference sequence). Trimming took 7 bases from V and 7 from J; bases not matched to a gene: 8. The CDR3 reads CASIDRGEWQPQHF. CDR3 DNA: TGTGCCAGTATTGACAGGGGGGAATGGCAGCCCCAGCATTTT.

This clone appeared a few times. This chain connects TRBV6-6 to TRBJ1-2, with D unresolved. Germline CDR1 and CDR2: MNHNY and SVGAGI (reference sequence). The CDR3 consists of 13 residues. V was trimmed by 5 bases and J by 8 bases, leaving 15 bases between them. CDR3 bases: TGTGCCAGCAGTCCGACGGCCCTCGCGGGCTACACCTTC. As protein: CASSPTALAGYTF.

The chain carries TRBV27 and TRBJ1-3; D gene ambiguous. The V gene lost 8 bases and the J gene lost 2 bases, with 10 bases spanning the gap. In germline, CDR1 is MNHEY, CDR2 SMNVEV (reference sequence). The CDR3 is 13 amino acids. The CDR3 nucleotides read TGTGCCAGCTGGGCCCTAGCTGGAAACACCATATATTTT. Residues: CASWALAGNTIYF.

The table lists this clone with a few counts. The J gene is TRBJ2-7, the V gene TRBV7-9; D ambiguous. V was trimmed by 5 bases and J by 6 bases, leaving 20 bases between them. Per germline, CDR1 SEHNR and CDR2 FQNEAQ (reference sequence). This CDR3 spans 15 amino acids. The CDR3 loop reads CASSPLSGPGSEQYF. CDR3 DNA: TGTGCCAGCAGCCCATTGTCCGGCCCCGGAAGCGAGCAGTACTTC. Variable domain in full (rest from reference TRBV7-9 and TRBJ2-7): DTGVSQNPRHKITKRGQNVTFRCDPISEHNRLYWYRQTLGQGPEFLTYFQNEAQLEKSRLLSDRFSAERPKGSFSTLEIQRTEQGDSAMYLCASSPLSGPGSEQYFGPGTRLTVT.

V is TRBV5-4 and J is TRBJ1-2; 9 bases map to TRBD1. There are 13 residues in the CDR3. V lost 3 bases, J lost 13 bases, and 10 bases stayed unmatched. The V gene's germline CDR1 is SGHNT and CDR2 YYREEE (reference sequence). The CDR3 sequence is CASSYGQGMLSTF. The CDR3, as DNA: TGTGCCAGCAGCTACGGACAGGGGATGTTAAGCACCTTC.

The J gene is TRBJ2-3, the V gene TRBV27; TRBD2 aligns across 12 bases. The J segment lost 2 bases and the V segment lost 6 bases, leaving 3 bases of the junction unmatched. This CDR3 has 15 residues. Germline loops: CDR1 MNHEY, CDR2 SMNVEV (reference sequence). The DNA for the CDR3 is TGTGCCAGCAGCCGACTAGCGGGAGACACAGATACGCAGTATTTT. Translating it yields CASSRLAGDTDTQYF.

The V call is TRBV7-9, the J call TRBJ1-1, with D possibly TRBD1 on 6 matching bases. Germline-derived CDR1 and CDR2 are SEHNR and FQNEAQ (reference sequence). The CDR3 is 15 amino acids. V lost 2 bases and J 4 bases, leaving 14 bases between the germline ends. The CDR3 coding sequence is TGTGCCAGCAGCTTAAACCAGGCCAGGGGCACTGAAGCTTTCTTT. Residues: CASSLNQARGTEAFF.

The chain uses TRBV6-5 and TRBJ1-5; 8 bases agree with TRBD1. CDR1 and CDR2 (germline): MNHEY, SVGAGI. V was pared by 6 bases and J by 0 bases, with 4 bases of the junction left unmatched. The CDR3 spans 15 residues. DNA of the CDR3: TGTGCCAGCAGGGGGACAGGATTTAGCAATCAGCCCCAGCATTTT. Amino acids: CASRGTGFSNQPQHF.

The chain employs TRBV6-6 and TRBJ2-7; 7 bases match TRBD1. The V gene end was trimmed by 8 bases and the J gene end by 0 bases; junction bases not matched to a gene: 1. This CDR3 is built from 12 residues. In germline, CDR1 is MNHNY, CDR2 SVGAGI (reference sequence). The CDR3 loop is CASGTVSYEQYF. In DNA form, the CDR3 reads TGTGCCAGCGGGACAGTCTCCTACGAGCAGTACTTC.

V is TRBV6-4 and J is TRBJ2-1; 13 bases match TRBD2. This CDR3 has 16 residues. CDR1 MRHNA and CDR2 SNTAGT come from the germline V gene. The V and J ends lost 3 bases and 7 bases, in that order; junction bases with no gene match: 6. The CDR3 DNA reads TGTGCCAGCAGTGAAAAAGGACTAGCGGGAGTTAATGAGCAGTTCTTC. Amino acids: CASSEKGLAGVNEQFF.

The chain has TRBV19 and TRBJ1-5; D gene ambiguous. The CDR3 runs 16 residues. The ends were cut back, 3 bases at V and 4 bases at J, with 16 bases in the middle. Per the germline V gene, CDR1 is LNHDA and CDR2 is SQIVND (reference sequence). Here the CDR3 DNA reads TGTGCCAGTAGTATTCGAGACACCTTTTGGAATCAGCCCCAGCATTTT. This encodes CASSIRDTFWNQPQHF. The full variable domain, in which reference TRBV19 and TRBJ1-5 provide the parts outside the CDR3, is DGGITQSPKYLFRKEGQNVTLSCEQNLNHDAMYWYRQDPGQGLRLIYYSQIVNDFQKGDIAEGYSVSREKKESFPLTVTSAQKNPTAFYLCASSIRDTFWNQPQHFGDGTRLSIL.

The V call is TRBV5-1, the J call TRBJ2-2; 8 bases fit TRBD1. V dropped 4 bases and J dropped 0; count of bases not matched to a gene: 14. Germline CDR1 reads SGHRS; CDR2 reads YFSETQ. CDR3 size: 19 residues. The CDR3 nucleotides read TGCGCCAGCAGCACTTATTCCAGGGGGCCGGACGCGAACACCGGGGAGCTGTTTTTT. Protein product: CASSTYSRGPDANTGELFF. Full variable domain (missing parts from reference TRBV5-1 and TRBJ2-2): KAGVTQTPRYLIKTRGQQVTLSCSPISGHRSVSWYQQTPGQGLQFLFEYFSETQRNKGNFPGRFSGRQFSNSRSEMNVSTLELGDSALYLCASSTYSRGPDANTGELFFGEGSRLTVL.

The chain links TRBV11-1 to TRBJ2-3; D perhaps matches TRBD2 (6 bases). V was cut by 2 bases and J by 11 bases, with 14 bases left in between. The CDR3 contains 13 residues. The V gene's germline CDR1 is SGHAT and CDR2 FQDESV (reference sequence). The CDR3 region has the DNA TGTGCCAGCAGCTTAATTGCGGGGAATGGGCAGTATTTT. It encodes CASSLIAGNGQYF.